The 8 T cell receptor beta chains listed next were all sequenced from one sample in a study of blood T cell repertoires in COVID-19 (dated by TCRdb to 2020 to 2021). The method was the immunoSEQ multiplex PCR assay. TCRdb carries this immuneACCESS record with in-frame sequences only. Its versions omit some clonotypes, under half of them owing to an unresolved V gene in the studies checked, with the rest unexplained. Counted in this sample were some 62,000 clones; 65% to 80% of them appeared once. Around a sixth of the sample is taken by the ten largest. Sequenced sample: peripheral blood. The source is a man in his 60s with acute or convalescent COVID-19.

V is TRBV27 and J is TRBJ1-4; 8 positions agree with TRBD1. In germline, CDR1 is MNHEY, CDR2 SMNVEV (reference sequence). The ends lost 8 bases at V and 8 bases at J; junction bases unmatched: 7. This CDR3 has 13 amino acids. The CDR3 region is CASRTGSPEKLFF. The CDR3 DNA follows: TGTGCCAGCCGGACAGGGAGTCCCGAAAAACTGTTTTTT.

The J gene is TRBJ2-2, the V gene TRBV10-3; TRBD2 agrees at 9 bases. This CDR3 comprises 18 residues. Per germline, CDR1 ENHRY and CDR2 SYGVKD. Losses at the gene ends were 3 bases for V and 0 bases for J; bases not matched to a gene: 8. For the CDR3, the DNA is TGTGCCATCAGTGATCCAGCGGGAGGTCCCGCGAACACCGGGGAGCTGTTTTTT. Translated, it gives CAISDPAGGPANTGELFF.

This clone was counted a single time. The CDR3 bases are TGTGCCAGCCGACCCGGACACGGCGATAATTCACCCCTCCACTTT. It translates to CASRPGHGDNSPLHF. The V and J genes are TRBV2 and TRBJ1-6; perhaps TRBD1 as D (5 bases). V gave up 8 bases and J gave up 5 bases, with 16 bases separating them. The CDR3 contains 15 residues. The germline V gene encodes CDR1 SNHLY and CDR2 FYNNEI.

The chain couples TRBV3-1 (or the pseudogene TRBV3-2) to TRBJ2-1; 9 bases fit TRBD2. Germline V CDR1 and CDR2: LGHDT, YNNKEL (reference sequence). Losses at the gene ends were 3 bases for V and 9 bases for J; bases not matched to a gene: 9. This CDR3 comprises 15 residues. The CDR3 loop reads CASSHEGLASPEQFF. The CDR3, as DNA: TGTGCCAGCAGCCATGAGGGACTAGCAAGTCCTGAGCAGTTCTTC.

This sequence joins TRBV10-1 and TRBJ2-3; TRBD2 matches 9 bases. Per germline, CDR1 WNHNN and CDR2 SYGVQD (reference sequence). The V segment lost 0 bases and the J segment 2 bases; nucleotides outside the gene matches: 3. CDR3 length equals 16 residues. The CDR3 spells CASSESGGRDTDTQYF. The CDR3 nucleotides are TGCGCCAGCAGTGAGTCTGGCGGGAGGGACACAGATACGCAGTATTTT.

The chain links TRBV14 to TRBJ2-7, with D perhaps TRBD2 (7 bases). Germline CDR1 reads SGHDN; CDR2 reads FVKESK. The CDR3 sequence is 18 residues long. The V gene lost 0 bases and the J gene lost 2 bases, with 20 bases spanning the gap. The CDR3 nucleotides are TGTGCCAGCAGCCAAGAAAGGCTGGTCGGGGGGCAACCCTACGAGCAGTACTTC. Encoded protein: CASSQERLVGGQPYEQYF.

The chain carries TRBV5-1 and TRBJ1-6, with TRBD1 matching over 7 bases. After removal of 2 bases from V and 7 bases from J, the junction contained 6 bases not matched to a gene. In germline, CDR1 is SGHRS, CDR2 YFSETQ. The CDR3 has 15 residues. The CDR3 region is CASSFRGQINSPLHF. In nucleotides, the CDR3 is TGCGCCAGCAGCTTTAGGGGACAGATAAATTCACCCCTCCACTTT.

The chain uses TRBV11-2 and TRBJ2-1; D may be TRBD2 (6 bases). V shed 5 bases and J shed 10 bases, with 15 bases lying between them. Germline loops: CDR1 SGHAT, CDR2 FQNNGV. CDR3 length: 13 amino acids. CDR3 residues: CASSAQLAPEQFF. The DNA of the CDR3 is TGTGCCAGCAGCGCGCAACTAGCTCCCGAGCAGTTCTTC. The variable domain in full, with the rest retrieved from reference TRBV11-2 and TRBJ2-1, is EAGVAQSPRYKIIEKRQSVAFWCNPISGHATLYWYQQILGQGPKLLIQFQNNGVVDDSQLPKDRFSAERLKGVDSTLKIQPAKLEDSAVYLCASSAQLAPEQFFGPGTRLTVL.